This T cell receptor (beta chain) comes out of a study of PD-1 blockade in classical Hodgkin lymphoma. Overall study results and limits: Patients newly diagnosed and complete responders had comparable baseline diversity. Healthy donors reportedly exceeded newly diagnosed patients in baseline TCR diversity. With CD4+ cells, TCR diversity rose significantly by C4D1, but not with CD8+ cells.

This clone was found a few times. Antigen unknown. The V gene's germline CDR1 is SQVTM and CDR2 ANQGSEA. Trimming shortened V by 7 bases and J by 1 base, and 17 bases separated the two germline ends. This CDR3 has 15 residues. All patients experienced relapse after autologous stem cell transplantation, and brentuximab vedotin exposure was variable. Responses achieved at best were complete response, partial response or progressive disease. Repertoires were generated with immunoSEQ multiplex PCR, while TCRdb's copy carries only in-frame clones and drops some. The sample shows around 10,000 clones, 70% to 80% of them seen only once.

Specimen: peripheral blood mononuclear cells (PBMCs), collected at baseline. The TCR sequence derives from a human donor with classical Hodgkin lymphoma. This rearrangement joins TRBV29-1 to TRBJ2-1; the D call may be TRBD1 or TRBD2 (6 bases each). The CDR3 nucleotides are TGCAGCGGGTCCCTTGCGGGACATTCCTACAATGAGCAGTTCTTC. Residues: CSGSLAGHSYNEQFF.